The present TCR beta chain was sequenced within a study of T cells in Graves' hyperthyroidism and ophthalmopathy. Study results and limitations: Model output signaled ophthalmopathy a median roughly 6 months ahead of onset. Separation of ophthalmopathy from stable hyperthyroidism was achieved by a 13 V-J model.

The CDR3 regions of TCR beta were amplified from RNA transcripts. First-round RT-PCR of the TCR CDR3 relied on the HTBI primer set. TCRdb recomputed calls from the multiplex PCR reads with MiXCR, one row per CDR3 protein. The sample includes approximately 400,000 distinct CDR3 sequences, around 15% of them seen just once. This clonotype was recorded many times. Its target is not known. The CDR3 is 11 residues long. V lost 5 bases, J lost 5 bases, and 7 bases lay in between. Individuals with ophthalmopathy presented a Clinical Activity Score of at least 3, a NOSPECS grade of at least 4 and a duration under 3 months. Fresh 10 ml peripheral blood yielded PBMCs.

Material: blood. J is TRBJ2-7 and V is TRBV12-3 or TRBV12-4, with unresolved D. The receptor's source is a woman in her 30s with Graves' ophthalmopathy. The CDR3 region is CASSPRHEQYF. In DNA, the CDR3 is TGTGCCAGCAGTCCCAGACACGAGCAGTACTTC.